The 4 T cell receptor beta chains listed next were all sequenced from one sample in a study of blood T cell repertoires in COVID-19. TCRdb's copy holds only in-frame clones and misses some; the assay was immunoSEQ multiplex PCR. Among 300,000 to 400,000 clones listed, approximately 86% were seen once. Source material: peripheral blood. The origin of the receptors is a human donor in a cohort sampled during active COVID-19.

The V gene is TRBV5-1, the J gene TRBJ2-7; unclear D gene. V dropped 0 bases and J dropped 2 bases, with 9 bases sitting between them. This CDR3 region has 14 residues. Germline loops: CDR1 SGHRS, CDR2 YFSETQ. CDR3 in amino acids: CASSLGRRTYEQYF. Here the CDR3 DNA reads TGCGCCAGCAGCTTGGGCAGGCGAACCTACGAGCAGTACTTC.

This rearrangement joins TRBV7-2 to TRBJ1-4; TRBD1 agrees at 7 bases. CDR3 length equals 16 residues. Per the germline V gene, CDR1 is SGHTA and CDR2 is FQGNSA. The J segment lost 0 bases and the V segment lost 1 base, leaving 2 bases of the junction unmatched. CDR3 residues: CASSLGGTATNEKLFF. CDR3 DNA: TGTGCCAGCAGCTTAGGGGGGACAGCAACTAATGAAAAACTGTTTTTT.

This chain joins TRBV30 and TRBJ1-6, with TRBD1 matching over 7 bases. V was pared by 2 bases and J by 5 bases, with 6 bases of the junction left unmatched. The CDR3 extends over 15 amino acids. Germline V gives CDR1 GTSNPN, CDR2 SVGIG (reference sequence). CDR3 residues: CAWSWLGQNNSPLHF. The DNA of the CDR3 is TGTGCCTGGAGTTGGCTGGGACAGAATAATTCACCCCTCCACTTT.

This clone was observed a single time. V and J are TRBV7-3 and TRBJ2-7; TRBD2 is a possible D gene (6 bases). Deletions cut 2 bases from V and 4 bases from J, with 15 bases between. This CDR3 has 15 amino acids. Germline V lookup: CDR1 SGHTA, CDR2 FQGTGA. DNA of the CDR3: TGTGCCAGCAGCTTACTCCGGGACTCCTCTTACGAGCAGTACTTC. Translating it yields CASSLLRDSSYEQYF.